These 17 T cell receptor beta chains were all obtained from the same sample, sequenced in a study of blood T cell repertoires in COVID-19 (dated by TCRdb to the early 2020s). Receptor amplification or capture employed the immunoSEQ multiplex PCR assay. The table comes from immuneACCESS by way of TCRdb, which keeps in-frame sequences with V and J called. Part of the clones is missing from these tables; in studies checked, under half for an unresolved V gene and the rest for unknown reasons. For this sample the table gives some 180,000 clones, of which 75% to 90% were detected only once. The ten largest clones take up around 6.9% of the sample. The sample taken for sequencing was peripheral blood. The source is a man aged 60 to 75 with acute or convalescent COVID-19.

The chain has TRBV15 and TRBJ1-2; 10 bases map to TRBD1. CDR1 is LNHNV, CDR2 YYDKDF, per germline (reference sequence). This CDR3 contains 15 residues. After removal of 3 bases from V and 8 bases from J, the junction contained 9 bases not matched to a gene. CDR3 bases: TGTGCCACCAGCAGGGACGGGACAGGGGCGGAAGGCTACACCTTC. Residues: CATSRDGTGAEGYTF. The full variable domain, in which reference TRBV15 and TRBJ1-2 provide the parts outside the CDR3, is DAMVIQNPRYQVTQFGKPVTLSCSQTLNHNVMYWYQQKSSQAPKLLFHYYDKDFNNEADTPDNFQSRRPNTSFCFLDIRSPGLGDTAMYLCATSRDGTGAEGYTFGSGTRLTVV.

The chain is built from TRBV5-1 and TRBJ2-3; weak D call: TRBD2 (7 bases). The V gene's germline CDR1 is SGHRS and CDR2 YFSETQ. V shed 8 bases and J shed 0 bases, with 16 bases lying between them. This CDR3 is built from 15 residues. CDR3 nucleotides: TGCGCCAGTCAGGGGCGGGGGACTAGCACAGATACGCAGTATTTT. Its protein is CASQGRGTSTDTQYF. The variable domain in full, completed from reference TRBV5-1 and TRBJ2-3, reads KAGVTQTPRYLIKTRGQQVTLSCSPISGHRSVSWYQQTPGQGLQFLFEYFSETQRNKGNFPGRFSGRQFSNSRSEMNVSTLELGDSALYLCASQGRGTSTDTQYFGPGTRLTVL.

This rearrangement joins TRBV30 to TRBJ2-7, with a weak D call TRBD2 (6 bases). The germline V gene encodes CDR1 GTSNPN and CDR2 SVGIG (reference sequence). The CDR3 has 13 amino acids. With 3 bases removed from V and 3 bases from J, the gap between germline ends came to 12 bases. The CDR3 sequence: CAWRSLSGYEQYF. The DNA for the CDR3 is TGTGCCTGGAGAAGCCTTAGCGGCTACGAGCAGTACTTC.

This chain links TRBV9 with TRBJ2-7; 12 bases match TRBD2. Germline V gives CDR1 SGDLS, CDR2 YYNGEE. CDR3 length: 15 amino acids. After removal of 4 bases from V and 4 bases from J, the junction contained 6 bases not matched to a gene. The CDR3 region is CASSIASGGVYEQYF. CDR3 bases: TGTGCCAGCAGCATTGCTAGCGGGGGGGTTTACGAGCAGTACTTC.

This clone was seen only once. The rearrangement uses TRBV10-3 and TRBJ2-1, with D uncertain. CDR3 size: 15 residues. Germline CDR1 reads ENHRY; CDR2 reads SYGVKD. Trimming left V 8 bases short and J 0 bases short, with 14 bases between. The CDR3: CAIGRQVSSYNEQFF. CDR3 bases: TGTGCCATCGGGCGTCAAGTCAGCTCCTACAATGAGCAGTTCTTC.

V is TRBV9 and J is TRBJ2-1, with D perhaps matching TRBD1 (5 bases). V lost 0 bases to trimming and J lost 8 bases, with 12 bases between them. The CDR3 is 14 amino acids. Per the germline V gene, CDR1 is SGDLS and CDR2 is YYNGEE. The CDR3: CASSVDRFSDEQFF. The CDR3 region has the DNA TGTGCCAGCAGCGTAGACAGGTTTTCGGATGAGCAGTTCTTC.

This clone was observed a handful of times. CDR3 sequence reads: CASSIDLGSGRQPQHF. The CDR3 bases are TGTGCCAGTAGTATAGATCTTGGGTCCGGGAGGCAGCCCCAGCATTTT. V usage is TRBV19 and J usage is TRBJ1-5; D is uncertain. Trimming removed 0 bases at V and 7 bases at J, with 16 bases between. The CDR3 has 16 residues. Germline CDR1 reads LNHDA; CDR2 reads SQIVND (reference sequence). Variable domain in full (rest from reference TRBV19 and TRBJ1-5): DGGITQSPKYLFRKEGQNVTLSCEQNLNHDAMYWYRQDPGQGLRLIYYSQIVNDFQKGDIAEGYSVSREKKESFPLTVTSAQKNPTAFYLCASSIDLGSGRQPQHFGDGTRLSIL.

This clone came up a few times. The chain has TRBV12-3 or TRBV12-4 and TRBJ2-5; D is ambiguous. This CDR3 contains 13 residues. The ends were cut back, 3 bases at V and 2 bases at J, with 7 bases in the middle. The CDR3 sequence is CASSFFPQETQYF. CDR3 DNA: TGTGCCAGCAGTTTTTTCCCGCAAGAGACCCAGTACTTC.

This clone came up a few times. The chain employs TRBV6-6 and TRBJ2-3, with 8 bases lining up with TRBD2. V shed 6 bases, J shed 2 bases, and the junction held 7 bases outside the gene matches. The CDR3 length is 15 residues. The germline V gene encodes CDR1 MNHNY and CDR2 SVGAGI (reference sequence). CDR3 protein: CASSPREGTTDTQYF. As DNA, the CDR3 is TGTGCCAGCAGCCCCCGGGAGGGGACCACAGATACGCAGTATTTT.

The J gene is TRBJ2-5, the V gene TRBV3-1 (or the pseudogene TRBV3-2); D may be TRBD2 (5 bases). Looked up from germline, CDR1 is LGHDT and CDR2 is YNNKEL (reference sequence). V was trimmed by 0 bases and J by 4 bases, leaving 15 bases between them. The CDR3 has 16 residues. CDR3 DNA: TGTGCCAGCAGCCAAGATTCCGGGATCCGGAGAGAGACCCAGTACTTC. Amino acids: CASSQDSGIRRETQYF.

V usage is TRBV18 and J usage is TRBJ1-5, with TRBD1 matching 7 bases. Germline CDR1 KGHSH, CDR2 LQKENI. The CDR3 extends over 14 amino acids. V dropped 6 bases and J dropped 5; count of bases not matched to a gene: 7. The CDR3 DNA is TGTGCCAGCTCTCTCGACAGGGATTATCAGCCCCAGCATTTT. It is translated as CASSLDRDYQPQHF.

V is TRBV7-3 and J is TRBJ1-3; the D is unclear. Germline V gene sequence: CDR1 SGHTA, CDR2 FQGTGA. V lost 4 bases and J 2 bases, leaving 18 bases between the germline ends. CDR3 length equals 17 residues. CDR3 nucleotides: TGTGCCAGCAGCTCCCCCCGAGTTGGAGGCACTGGAAACACCATATATTTT. It yields the protein CASSSPRVGGTGNTIYF. Complete variable domain (other parts from reference TRBV7-3 and TRBJ1-3): GAGVSQTPSNKVTEKGKYVELRCDPISGHTALYWYRQSLGQGPEFLIYFQGTGAADDSGLPNDRFFAVRPEGSVSTLKIQRTERGDSAVYLCASSSPRVGGTGNTIYFGEGSWLTVV.

The genes are TRBV10-1 and TRBJ1-5; 9 positions agree with TRBD1. The CDR3 runs to 19 residues. Per germline, CDR1 WNHNN and CDR2 SYGVQD (reference sequence). The junction had 15 bases not matched to a gene; V was cut back by 6 bases and J by 0 bases. CDR3 in amino acids: CASSEGTGGPGASNQPQHF. For the CDR3, the DNA is TGCGCCAGCAGCGAAGGCACAGGGGGCCCCGGGGCTAGCAATCAGCCCCAGCATTTT.

The chain has TRBV18 and TRBJ1-5, with D possibly matching TRBD1 (6 bases). The V and J ends lost 4 bases and 4 bases respectively, with 8 bases between them. From germline, CDR1 is KGHSH and CDR2 LQKENI. The CDR3 covers 13 residues. CDR3 DNA: TGTGCCAGCTCACTCCAGGGGAATCAGCCCCAGCATTTT. Amino acids: CASSLQGNQPQHF.

J is TRBJ2-1 and V is TRBV3-1 (or the pseudogene TRBV3-2); 9 positions match TRBD2. Germline values: CDR1 LGHDT, CDR2 YNNKEL (reference sequence). The CDR3 totals 14 residues. After removal of 3 bases from V and 6 bases from J, the junction contained 3 bases not matched to a gene. The CDR3 loop reads CASSHWTSANEQFF. CDR3 nucleotide sequence: TGTGCCAGCAGCCACTGGACTAGCGCCAATGAGCAGTTCTTC.

V and J are TRBV7-3 and TRBJ2-3; TRBD2 is a possible D gene (6 bases). V was clipped by 1 base and J by 6 bases, with 11 bases between them. The CDR3 length is 14 residues. From germline, CDR1 is SGHTA and CDR2 FQGTGA. CDR3 loop: CASSLIGRGDTQYF. DNA of the CDR3: TGTGCCAGCAGCTTAATCGGGAGAGGGGATACGCAGTATTTT.

The chain employs TRBV10-1 and TRBJ2-3, with D possibly being TRBD1 (5 bases). CDR3 length equals 16 residues. The V gene's germline CDR1 is WNHNN and CDR2 SYGVQD (reference sequence). The V end lost 7 bases, the J end lost 2 bases, and 19 bases lay between the germline ends. The DNA of the CDR3 is TGCGCCAGCAAGCGTCAGTGGGGCCACCCCACAGATACGCAGTATTTT. Its protein product is CASKRQWGHPTDTQYF.